This T cell receptor beta chain was obtained from a study of cytomegalovirus exposure and HLA in healthy donors. About the research overall: Among about 190 million T cells, an earlier analysis found roughly 100 million unique TCR beta sequences.

The PCR employed 60 Vbeta primers together with 13 Jbeta primers. Original handling: Later work found roughly 80 million unique TCR beta chains, with 9.5 million to 11 million shared. TCRdb's table, derived via immunoSEQ multiplex PCR, lists solely in-frame clones and lacks some. V, J and clone size are those of that table, while D and trimming were read from the DNA. The sample carries about 270,000 clones, under 80% recorded once. Study-level results: TCR beta V- and J-gene trimming was later associated with a missense DCLRE1C variant. A likely sequencing artifact accounted for one observed cluster of highly shared sequence variants.

The CDR3 covers 16 residues. The germline V gene encodes CDR1 MGHDK and CDR2 SYGVNS. V lost 2 bases to trimming and J lost 2 bases; unmatched junction nucleotides: 4. For this clone: Its target is not known.

The source material was PBMCs. The receptor's source is a female donor in good health and CMV-seronegative. This sequence joins TRBV25-1 and TRBJ2-1, with 9 positions matching TRBD2. The CDR3: CASSEGLAPTYNEQFF. CDR3 DNA: TGTGCCAGCAGTGAAGGACTAGCGCCCACCTACAATGAGCAGTTCTTC.